The rows below give T cell receptor beta chains drawn from one sample of a study of blood T cell repertoires in COVID-19. Assay used: immunoSEQ multiplex PCR; TCRdb lists only in-frame clones, some missing. The sample gives tens of thousands of clones, approximately 85% of which show up once; 36% is in the top ten. The sample taken for sequencing was peripheral blood. The receptor set was obtained from a man aged 70 or older with acute or convalescent COVID-19. CDR3s include the opening cysteine and the closing phenylalanine or tryptophan. D genes are given only for firm matches. Clone size is given for some rows only: seen once, a few or many times, or a class if the clone is expanded.

len: 13; d_gene: .; abundance: .; j_gene: TRBJ2-7; v_gene: TRBV21-1; CDR3aa: CASSKSPVYEQYF; CDR3nt: TGTGCCAGCAGCAAATCTCCAGTCTACGAGCAGTACTTC
len: 14; d_gene: TRBD1; abundance: once; j_gene: TRBJ1-1; v_gene: TRBV29-1; CDR3aa: CSARDTGGATEAFF; CDR3nt: TGCAGCGCCCGGGACACAGGGGGAGCCACTGAAGCTTTCTTT
len: 14; d_gene: .; abundance: .; j_gene: TRBJ1-6; v_gene: TRBV11-1; CDR3aa: CASSQAQGGSPLHF; CDR3nt: TGTGCCAGCAGCCAAGCTCAGGGAGGTTCACCCCTCCACTTT
len: 14; d_gene: .; abundance: .; j_gene: TRBJ1-5; v_gene: TRBV2; CDR3aa: CASSVTPGGQPQHF; CDR3nt: TGTGCCAGCAGTGTGACACCCGGTGGTCAGCCCCAGCATTTT
len: 14; d_gene: .; abundance: once; j_gene: TRBJ1-3; v_gene: TRBV5-1; CDR3aa: CASSLGTSGNTIYF; CDR3nt: TGCGCCAGCAGCTTGGGGACTTCTGGAAACACCATATATTTT
len: 16; d_gene: .; abundance: once; j_gene: TRBJ2-1; v_gene: TRBV18; CDR3aa: CASSPIQGLAQNEQFF; CDR3nt: TGTGCCAGCTCACCGATCCAAGGACTGGCCCAGAATGAGCAGTTCTTC
len: 15; d_gene: .; abundance: few; j_gene: TRBJ2-6; v_gene: TRBV7-2; CDR3aa: CASSLFITGANVLTF; CDR3nt: TGTGCCAGCAGCTTATTCATAACAGGGGCCAACGTCCTGACTTTC
len: 14; d_gene: .; abundance: .; j_gene: TRBJ2-2; v_gene: TRBV14; CDR3aa: CASSQAGIGGELFF; CDR3nt: TGTGCCAGCAGCCAAGCGGGGATCGGCGGGGAGCTGTTTTTT
len: 11; d_gene: .; abundance: .; j_gene: TRBJ2-3; v_gene: TRBV7-9; CDR3aa: CASSPQDTQYF; CDR3nt: TGTGCCAGCAGCCCCCAAGATACGCAGTATTTT
len: 15; d_gene: .; abundance: once; j_gene: TRBJ1-2; v_gene: TRBV5-1; CDR3aa: CASSFTAGTIDGYTF; CDR3nt: TGCGCCAGCAGCTTCACCGCCGGGACTATCGATGGCTACACCTTC
len: 12; d_gene: TRBD2; abundance: .; j_gene: TRBJ2-7; v_gene: TRBV29-1; CDR3aa: CSVAAGAYEQYF; CDR3nt: TGCAGCGTTGCGGCGGGAGCCTACGAGCAGTACTTC
len: 19; d_gene: TRBD1; abundance: .; j_gene: TRBJ2-3; v_gene: TRBV23-1; CDR3aa: CASSQSGTATATWADTQYF; CDR3nt: TGCGCCAGCAGTCAATCCGGGACAGCCACAGCCACTTGGGCAGATACGCAGTATTTT
len: 14; d_gene: TRBD2; abundance: .; j_gene: TRBJ2-5; v_gene: TRBV11-1; CDR3aa: CASSFNAGGETQYF; CDR3nt: TGTGCCAGCAGCTTTAACGCGGGGGGAGAGACCCAGTACTTC
len: 15; d_gene: TRBD1; abundance: once; j_gene: TRBJ1-1; v_gene: TRBV20-1; CDR3aa: CSASRTGAMNTEAFF; CDR3nt: TGCAGTGCTAGTCGGACAGGGGCAATGAACACTGAAGCTTTCTTT
len: 18; d_gene: TRBD1; abundance: many; j_gene: TRBJ2-2; v_gene: TRBV7-9; CDR3aa: CASSLRDRINLNTGELFF; CDR3nt: TGTGCCAGCAGCTTAAGGGACAGAATCAATTTGAACACCGGGGAGCTGTTTTTT
len: 14; d_gene: .; abundance: .; j_gene: TRBJ1-4; v_gene: TRBV5-1; CDR3aa: CASSLQGLEEKLFF; CDR3nt: TGCGCCAGCAGCTTACAGGGCTTGGAGGAAAAACTGTTTTTT
len: 13; d_gene: .; abundance: .; j_gene: TRBJ2-7; v_gene: TRBV19; CDR3aa: CASSRDTSYEQYF; CDR3nt: TGTGCCAGTAGTAGGGACACCTCCTACGAGCAGTACTTC
len: 17; d_gene: TRBD1; abundance: .; j_gene: TRBJ2-6; v_gene: TRBV5-6; CDR3aa: CASSEQGIALGANVLTF; CDR3nt: TGTGCCAGCAGCGAACAGGGGATAGCGCTTGGGGCCAACGTCCTGACTTTC
len: 13; d_gene: .; abundance: once; j_gene: TRBJ2-1; v_gene: TRBV19; CDR3aa: CASSRDFYNEQFF; CDR3nt: TGTGCCAGTAGTCGGGACTTCTACAATGAGCAGTTCTTC
len: 15; d_gene: TRBD2; abundance: .; j_gene: TRBJ2-7; v_gene: TRBV9; CDR3aa: CASSVEAGFTYEQYF; CDR3nt: TGTGCCAGCAGCGTAGAAGCGGGGTTCACCTACGAGCAGTACTTC
len: 14; d_gene: .; abundance: .; j_gene: TRBJ1-3; v_gene: TRBV28; CDR3aa: CASRSTGPGNTIYF; CDR3nt: TGTGCCAGCAGGTCTACAGGGCCTGGAAACACCATATATTTT
len: 15; d_gene: .; abundance: few; j_gene: TRBJ1-1; v_gene: TRBV7-9; CDR3aa: CASSLGQGGDTEAFF; CDR3nt: TGTGCCAGCAGCTTAGGCCAGGGAGGCGACACTGAAGCTTTCTTT
len: 15; d_gene: TRBD1; abundance: .; j_gene: TRBJ1-1; v_gene: TRBV6-5; CDR3aa: CASSKRTGVKVEAFF; CDR3nt: TGTGCCAGCAGTAAAAGGACAGGTGTGAAGGTGGAAGCTTTCTTT
len: 15; d_gene: .; abundance: .; j_gene: TRBJ2-1; v_gene: TRBV7-9; CDR3aa: CASSDDTPSYNEQFF; CDR3nt: TGTGCCAGCAGCGATGACACACCATCCTACAATGAGCAGTTCTTC
len: 11; d_gene: .; abundance: .; j_gene: TRBJ2-1; v_gene: TRBV19; CDR3aa: CASSLYNEQFF; CDR3nt: TGTGCCAGTAGTCTTTACAATGAGCAGTTCTTC
len: 14; d_gene: .; abundance: .; j_gene: TRBJ1-5; v_gene: TRBV5-4; CDR3aa: CASSLYGRDQPQHF; CDR3nt: TGTGCCAGCAGCTTGTATGGGAGGGATCAGCCCCAGCATTTT
len: 15; d_gene: TRBD1; abundance: .; j_gene: TRBJ2-7; v_gene: TRBV6-5; CDR3aa: CASSPPGQGLDEQYF; CDR3nt: TGTGCCAGCAGTCCGCCGGGACAGGGTCTGGACGAGCAGTACTTC
len: 13; d_gene: .; abundance: .; j_gene: TRBJ1-1; v_gene: TRBV19; CDR3aa: CASSQGRGTEAFF; CDR3nt: TGTGCCAGTAGTCAAGGGCGGGGCACTGAAGCTTTCTTT
len: 15; d_gene: .; abundance: once; j_gene: TRBJ2-5; v_gene: TRBV3-1/TRBV3-2; CDR3aa: CASSQDLGRGETQYF; CDR3nt: TGTGCCAGCAGCCAAGATCTGGGCAGGGGAGAGACCCAGTACTTC
len: 16; d_gene: .; abundance: .; j_gene: TRBJ1-1; v_gene: TRBV7-3; CDR3aa: CASSTLPGARDTEAFF; CDR3nt: TGTGCCAGCAGCACTCTACCAGGGGCTAGGGACACTGAAGCTTTCTTT
len: 11; d_gene: .; abundance: .; j_gene: TRBJ1-2; v_gene: TRBV5-4; CDR3aa: CASSQNYGYTF; CDR3nt: TGTGCCAGCAGCCAAAACTATGGCTACACCTTC
len: 14; d_gene: .; abundance: .; j_gene: TRBJ1-6; v_gene: TRBV5-6; CDR3aa: CASSLRGYNSPLHF; CDR3nt: TGTGCCAGCAGCTTGAGAGGGTATAATTCACCCCTCCACTTT
len: 16; d_gene: TRBD1; abundance: .; j_gene: TRBJ1-5; v_gene: TRBV2; CDR3aa: CASSARTGGSNQPQHF; CDR3nt: TGTGCCAGCAGTGCTCGGACAGGGGGTAGCAATCAGCCCCAGCATTTT
len: 14; d_gene: TRBD2; abundance: .; j_gene: TRBJ2-1; v_gene: TRBV6-2/TRBV6-3; CDR3aa: CASSYDPGRGEQFF; CDR3nt: TGTGCCAGCAGTTACGATCCAGGGAGGGGTGAGCAGTTCTTC
len: 15; d_gene: TRBD1; abundance: .; j_gene: TRBJ1-6; v_gene: TRBV19; CDR3aa: CASIKTGVGSSPLHF; CDR3nt: TGTGCCAGTATCAAGACAGGGGTCGGGAGCTCACCCCTCCACTTT
len: 16; d_gene: TRBD2; abundance: .; j_gene: TRBJ2-2; v_gene: TRBV11-2; CDR3aa: CASSILAGVGTGELFF; CDR3nt: TGTGCCAGCAGCATCCTAGCGGGAGTGGGCACCGGGGAGCTGTTTTTT
len: 16; d_gene: .; abundance: .; j_gene: TRBJ1-4; v_gene: TRBV3-1/TRBV3-2; CDR3aa: CASSPLSGGSNEKLFF; CDR3nt: TGTGCCAGCAGCCCCCTCTCGGGGGGTTCTAATGAAAAACTGTTTTTT
len: 13; d_gene: .; abundance: .; j_gene: TRBJ2-2; v_gene: TRBV12-3/TRBV12-4; CDR3aa: CASRRTASGELFF; CDR3nt: TGTGCCAGCAGAAGGACAGCCTCCGGGGAGCTGTTTTTT
len: 15; d_gene: TRBD1; abundance: .; j_gene: TRBJ1-2; v_gene: TRBV5-1; CDR3aa: CASSLAGQGRDGYTF; CDR3nt: TGCGCCAGCAGCTTGGCCGGACAGGGCCGAGATGGCTACACCTTC
len: 15; d_gene: .; abundance: .; j_gene: TRBJ1-2; v_gene: TRBV28; CDR3aa: CASSLNRAKTGGYTF; CDR3nt: TGTGCCAGCAGTTTAAACAGGGCCAAAACGGGGGGCTACACCTTC
len: 17; d_gene: TRBD2; abundance: .; j_gene: TRBJ2-3; v_gene: TRBV9; CDR3aa: CASSPRTSGSSTDTQYF; CDR3nt: TGTGCCAGCAGCCCCAGGACTAGCGGGAGTAGCACAGATACGCAGTATTTT
len: 15; d_gene: TRBD2; abundance: .; j_gene: TRBJ2-1; v_gene: TRBV27; CDR3aa: CASTNLAGGRNEQFF; CDR3nt: TGTGCCAGCACCAACCTAGCGGGGGGGCGGAATGAGCAGTTCTTC
len: 15; d_gene: TRBD1; abundance: .; j_gene: TRBJ2-7; v_gene: TRBV19; CDR3aa: CASSHSGTVLYEQYF; CDR3nt: TGTGCCAGTAGTCACTCCGGGACAGTCCTTTACGAGCAGTACTTC
len: 12; d_gene: .; abundance: .; j_gene: TRBJ2-4; v_gene: TRBV29-1; CDR3aa: CSVADGGNIQYF; CDR3nt: TGCAGCGTTGCTGACGGGGGAAACATTCAGTACTTC
len: 16; d_gene: TRBD1; abundance: .; j_gene: TRBJ1-3; v_gene: TRBV5-1; CDR3aa: CASSLESGGIGNTIYF; CDR3nt: TGCGCCAGCAGCTTGGAGTCAGGGGGGATTGGAAACACCATATATTTT
len: 17; d_gene: TRBD1; abundance: medium-sized; j_gene: TRBJ2-7; v_gene: TRBV7-9; CDR3aa: CASSPQGQGGFTYEQYF; CDR3nt: TGTGCCAGCAGCCCTCAAGGACAGGGCGGGTTTACCTACGAGCAGTACTTC
len: 14; d_gene: .; abundance: .; j_gene: TRBJ1-5; v_gene: TRBV7-2; CDR3aa: CASSLAPDIQPQHF; CDR3nt: TGTGCCAGCAGCTTAGCGCCGGACATTCAGCCCCAGCATTTT
len: 15; d_gene: .; abundance: .; j_gene: TRBJ2-2; v_gene: TRBV18; CDR3aa: CASSPGERDTGELFF; CDR3nt: TGTGCCAGCTCACCAGGGGAGCGCGACACCGGGGAGCTGTTTTTT
len: 13; d_gene: .; abundance: .; j_gene: TRBJ2-5; v_gene: TRBV11-2; CDR3aa: CASSLPSGETQYF; CDR3nt: TGTGCCAGCAGCTTACCCAGCGGGGAGACCCAGTACTTC
len: 13; d_gene: .; abundance: .; j_gene: TRBJ1-2; v_gene: TRBV6-5; CDR3aa: CASLQSREAGYTF; CDR3nt: TGTGCCAGCCTCCAATCTAGAGAGGCTGGCTACACCTTC
len: 17; d_gene: TRBD1; abundance: .; j_gene: TRBJ1-5; v_gene: TRBV6-2/TRBV6-3; CDR3aa: CASSTSMGQGGNQPQHF; CDR3nt: TGTGCCAGCAGTACATCAATGGGACAGGGTGGCAATCAGCCCCAGCATTTT
len: 15; d_gene: .; abundance: .; j_gene: TRBJ2-7; v_gene: TRBV10-2; CDR3aa: CASSEWRRGEGEQYF; CDR3nt: TGCGCCAGCAGTGAATGGCGGAGGGGCGAGGGGGAGCAGTACTTC
len: 14; d_gene: TRBD1; abundance: .; j_gene: TRBJ1-2; v_gene: TRBV11-1; CDR3aa: CASSADRGTYGYTF; CDR3nt: TGTGCCAGCAGCGCTGACAGGGGAACCTATGGCTACACCTTC
len: 14; d_gene: TRBD2; abundance: .; j_gene: TRBJ2-1; v_gene: TRBV15; CDR3aa: CATSRDWGRAEQFF; CDR3nt: TGTGCCACCAGCAGAGATTGGGGGAGGGCCGAGCAGTTCTTC
len: 16; d_gene: TRBD1; abundance: .; j_gene: TRBJ2-6; v_gene: TRBV7-6; CDR3aa: CASGGWTGSGANVLTF; CDR3nt: TGTGCCAGCGGTGGGTGGACAGGCTCTGGGGCCAACGTCCTGACTTTC
len: 15; d_gene: TRBD2; abundance: .; j_gene: TRBJ2-3; v_gene: TRBV5-1; CDR3aa: CASSLGLAGPDTQYF; CDR3nt: TGCGCCAGCAGCTTGGGGCTAGCGGGCCCAGATACGCAGTATTTT
len: 15; d_gene: TRBD1; abundance: .; j_gene: TRBJ2-1; v_gene: TRBV15; CDR3aa: CATSRDRASYNEQFF; CDR3nt: TGTGCCACCAGCAGGGACAGGGCGTCGTACAATGAGCAGTTCTTC
len: 14; d_gene: .; abundance: .; j_gene: TRBJ1-1; v_gene: TRBV6-6; CDR3aa: CASSYPGGGTEAFF; CDR3nt: TGTGCCAGCAGTTACCCCGGGGGGGGCACTGAAGCTTTCTTT
len: 15; d_gene: TRBD1; abundance: .; j_gene: TRBJ1-4; v_gene: TRBV28; CDR3aa: CASSSGTAFNEKLFF; CDR3nt: TGTGCCAGCAGTTCTGGGACAGCCTTTAATGAAAAACTGTTTTTT
len: 14; d_gene: TRBD1; abundance: .; j_gene: TRBJ2-7; v_gene: TRBV5-6; CDR3aa: CASSIQGVWYEQYF; CDR3nt: TGTGCCAGCAGCATACAGGGGGTTTGGTACGAGCAGTACTTC